This is a list of T cell receptor beta chains from one sample in a study of identical twins. TCRdb re-analysed the 5' RACE reads in MiXCR, keeping a single row per CDR3 protein. This sample carries about 520,000 distinct CDR3 sequences, roughly 21% of them seen once, and the ten largest clones take about 0.93%. Separately, the same data were catalogued under a study of T cells expressing NK-cell markers.

The sequencing sample was made of CD4+ T cells sorted from blood. The source is a woman between 18 and 29 years old in good health. Both conserved end residues are part of each CDR3. D genes are given only for firm matches. Some rows mark clone size as missing; the rest say once, few, many or name a class of expanded clone.

size	J	V	D	DNA	CDR3
.	TRBJ2-5	TRBV3-1	.	TGTGCCAGCAGCCAAGACCCGGGACGTTCAGAGACCCAGTACTTC	CASSQDPGRSETQYF
.	TRBJ1-2	TRBV4-1	.	TGCGCCAGCAGCCGCCAGCTAGGTGGCTACACCTTC	CASSRQLGGYTF
.	TRBJ2-2	TRBV6-6	.	TGTGCCAGCAGGCCACCGGGGCCCGGGGAGCTGTTTTTT	CASRPPGPGELFF
.	TRBJ1-6	TRBV15	.	TGTGCCACCAGCAGAGATAAATCACCCCTCCACTTT	CATSRDKSPLHF
few	TRBJ1-4	TRBV5-1	.	TGCGCCAGCACTCTGACGACAGGAAATGAAAAACTGTTTTTT	CASTLTTGNEKLFF
.	TRBJ2-7	TRBV7-9	.	TGTGCCAGCAGCTTACTTGGGACGAGGGACTACGAGCAGTACTTC	CASSLLGTRDYEQYF
.	TRBJ2-5	TRBV30	.	TGTGCCTGGAGTGCGTCAGGGGAGACCCAGTACTTC	CAWSASGETQYF
.	TRBJ2-7	TRBV4-2	.	TGTGCCAGCAGCCAAGATCTGGGGGGCCGCGAGCAGTACTTC	CASSQDLGGREQYF
.	TRBJ2-1	TRBV11-3	.	TGTGCCAGCAGCTCCAGCCGCTACAATGAGCAGTTCTTC	CASSSSRYNEQFF
.	TRBJ2-2	TRBV20-1	TRBD1	TGCAGTGCCCGGACAGGGAACACCGGGGAGCTGTTTTTT	CSARTGNTGELFF
.	TRBJ2-3	TRBV4-3	TRBD2	TGCGCCAGCAGCCCCCAGAGGACTAGCGACACTAGCACAGATACGCAGTATTTT	CASSPQRTSDTSTDTQYF